The 5 T cell receptor beta chains presented below share a single source sample, sequenced in a study of blood T cell repertoires in COVID-19. Clones were sequenced by immunoSEQ multiplex PCR, and TCRdb holds only the in-frame ones, with some missing. The sample has 130,000 to 150,000 clones, about 80% seen once. The source material was peripheral blood. Receptors originate from a man in his sixties with acute or convalescent COVID-19.

The chain uses TRBV24-1 and TRBJ2-2, with D possibly matching TRBD1 (6 bases). In germline, CDR1 is KGHDR, CDR2 SFDVKD. Trimming pared 5 bases from V and 1 base from J, leaving 16 bases between. This CDR3 has 17 amino acids. The CDR3 loop reads CATSVGAQGLNTGELFF. The DNA for the CDR3 is TGTGCCACCAGTGTAGGGGCCCAGGGGTTGAACACCGGGGAGCTGTTTTTT.

To note about this clone: One junction end disagrees with the germline gene, perhaps due to a read error. The rearrangement links TRBV4-1 to TRBJ2-1; a possible D gene is TRBD2 (5 bases). The CDR3 totals 14 residues. CDR1 and CDR2 (germline): MGHRA, YSYEKL. CDR3 DNA sequence: TGCGCCAGCAGCGAAGAGGACTTTCGGGATGAGCAGTTCTTC. It is translated as CASSEEDFRDEQFF.

The chain uses TRBV11-2 and TRBJ2-1; D might be TRBD2 (6 bases). This CDR3 is 16 amino acids long. Trimming removed 4 bases from V and 1 base from J, with 14 bases in between. Germline values: CDR1 SGHAT, CDR2 FQNNGV. CDR3 amino acids: CASSSNSGPSYNEQFF. The CDR3 DNA follows: TGTGCCAGCAGCTCCAACAGCGGGCCATCCTACAATGAGCAGTTCTTC.

This chain connects TRBV12-3 or TRBV12-4 to TRBJ2-7; 14 bases are a match to TRBD2. The CDR3 contains 13 residues. V dropped 8 bases and J dropped 4; count of bases not matched to a gene: 1. The CDR3 loop is CASGTSGSYEQYF. In DNA, the CDR3 is TGTGCCAGCGGGACTAGCGGGAGTTACGAGCAGTACTTC.

The gene calls are TRBV5-4 and TRBJ2-5; 8 nucleotides line up with TRBD1. Germline CDR1 reads SGHNT; CDR2 reads YYREEE (reference sequence). The CDR3 is made up of 15 amino acids. Trimming at V came to 4 bases and at J to 5 bases, leaving 10 bases not matched to a gene. The CDR3 DNA reads as TGTGCCAGCAGCATGGACAGGGCAGTGGGGGAGACCCAGTACTTC. This codes for CASSMDRAVGETQYF.